Included here is one T cell receptor (beta chain) sequence, with context. CDR3 size: 17 residues. V was clipped by 0 bases and J by 4 bases; unmatched bases: 6. Germline loops: CDR1 SGDLS, CDR2 YYNGEE. The data were obtained in a study of TIL therapy for anti-PD-1-resistant metastatic lung cancer. The wider study: A few tumors were EGFR-mutant and two were ALK-rearranged.

Time point described: pre-treatment sample, taken before nivolumab and TIL therapy. The libraries were made with immunoSEQ v3. Method: immunoSEQ multiplex PCR; TCRdb's copy keeps in-frame clones and lacks some. The sample lists 16,000 or so clones; over 70% were seen once. This sequence originates from a person between 25 and 80 years old with non-small cell lung cancer. V is TRBV9 and J is TRBJ2-1; 11 nucleotides align to TRBD1. The sequences come from blood, collected at baseline. The CDR3 protein is CASSVGLGQGAYNEQFF. The CDR3 DNA reads as TGTGCCAGCAGCGTAGGTCTAGGACAGGGGGCTTACAATGAGCAGTTCTTC.